One and the same sample provided the 10 T cell receptor beta chains below, sequenced in a study of OX40 agonist ivuxolimab in advanced cancers. Some clones are missing from TCRdb's copy, which holds only in-frame ones; the method was immunoSEQ multiplex PCR. The sample yields 60,000 to 90,000 clones, just over 85% seen once. The sequenced sample was CD4+ or CD8+ T cells sorted from blood, obtained in a trial of the OX40 agonist ivuxolimab. The receptors here all came from an adult with an advanced solid tumor such as melanoma, head and neck, liver or kidney cancer.

The chain joins TRBV7-2 to TRBJ1-5; TRBD1 matches at 8 bases. The CDR3 has 15 amino acids. Germline V lookup: CDR1 SGHTA, CDR2 FQGNSA. The junction had 5 bases not matched to a gene; V was cut back by 5 bases and J by 2 bases. As DNA, the CDR3 is TGTGCCAGCAGCGTTGACAGGGGTGGCAATCAGCCCCAGCATTTT. Its protein is CASSVDRGGNQPQHF.

The V and J genes are TRBV25-1 and TRBJ1-2; TRBD1 might be the D (5 bases). This CDR3 has 13 residues. Germline V gives CDR1 MGHDK, CDR2 SYGVNS. The CDR3, as DNA: TGTGGGGTCGGGGGGGAGGAAGACTATGGCTACACCTTC. As protein: CGVGGEEDYGYTF.

The V call is TRBV29-1, the J call TRBJ2-7; TRBD1 aligns across 8 bases. This CDR3 is built from 12 residues. Germline CDR1 reads SQVTM; CDR2 reads ANQGSEA. V was pared by 7 bases and J by 5 bases, with 7 bases of the junction left unmatched. CDR3 in amino acids: CSARTGYNEQYF. The CDR3 DNA sequence: TGCAGCGCCCGGACAGGGTACAACGAGCAGTACTTC.

The chain combines TRBV7-2 with TRBJ1-2; the D is unclear. This CDR3 spans 13 amino acids. Between the trimmed V and J ends, which lost 4 bases and 6 bases, there was a span of 12 bases. CDR1 and CDR2 (germline): SGHTA, FQGNSA. The CDR3 loop reads CASSWARGHGYTF. The DNA for the CDR3 is TGTGCCAGCAGCTGGGCGCGGGGTCATGGCTACACCTTC.

V gene TRBV19 combines with J gene TRBJ2-2, with D tentatively TRBD1 (7 bases). This CDR3 comprises 14 residues. Germline V lookup: CDR1 LNHDA, CDR2 SQIVND (reference sequence). Deletions cut 10 bases from V and 0 bases from J, with 12 bases between. The DNA of the CDR3 is TGTGCCACCGGCGGGACAGCGAACACCGGGGAGCTGTTTTTT. Amino acid sequence: CATGGTANTGELFF.

V and J are TRBV7-9 and TRBJ1-2; 9 bases are shared with TRBD1. The CDR3 contains 15 residues. In germline, CDR1 is SEHNR, CDR2 FQNEAQ (reference sequence). The V gene end was trimmed by 7 bases and the J gene end by 5 bases; junction bases not matched to a gene: 11. The CDR3 DNA is TGTGCCAGCATCCCATCGCCGGGACAGGGTTATGGCTACACCTTC. Protein: CASIPSPGQGYGYTF.

This clone was detected once. The rearrangement joins TRBV19 to TRBJ1-2; D gene ambiguous. V was cut by 6 bases and J by 4 bases, with 12 bases left in between. Germline V lookup: CDR1 LNHDA, CDR2 SQIVND (reference sequence). This CDR3 contains 13 residues. The chain's CDR3 is CASRPSESYGYTF. The CDR3 DNA is TGTGCCAGTAGGCCTTCAGAGAGCTATGGCTACACCTTC. Combining the CDR3 with reference TRBV19 and TRBJ1-2 gives the whole variable domain DGGITQSPKYLFRKEGQNVTLSCEQNLNHDAMYWYRQDPGQGLRLIYYSQIVNDFQKGDIAEGYSVSREKKESFPLTVTSAQKNPTAFYLCASRPSESYGYTFGSGTRLTVV.

The V call is TRBV5-1, the J call TRBJ2-5; the D is unclear. The V end was cut by 2 bases, the J end by 3 bases, with 2 bases between. The CDR3 spans 11 residues. The germline V gene has CDR1 SGHRS and CDR2 YFSETQ. The CDR3 DNA sequence: TGCGCCAGCAGCTTAAAAGAGACCCAGTACTTC. This sequence encodes CASSLKETQYF.

This chain joins TRBV7-6 and TRBJ1-5; D not certain. CDR3 size: 13 residues. Between the trimmed V and J ends, which lost 5 bases and 0 bases, there was a span of 5 bases. CDR1 and CDR2 from the germline V gene are SGHVS and FNYEAQ. The CDR3 loop is CASSTNSNQPQHF. The CDR3 nucleotides read TGTGCCAGCAGCACAAATAGCAATCAGCCCCAGCATTTT.

This sequence joins TRBV5-4 and TRBJ2-2, with D perhaps being TRBD1 or TRBD2 (5 bases each). The V and J ends lost 6 bases and 0 bases respectively, with 15 bases between them. From germline, CDR1 is SGHNT and CDR2 YYREEE (reference sequence). The CDR3 loop spans 16 amino acids. This CDR3 reads CASTKEGLANTGELFF. CDR3 DNA: TGTGCCAGCACCAAAGAGGGGCTAGCGAACACCGGGGAGCTGTTTTTT.